Below, 10 T cell receptor beta chains from the same sample are listed, as sequenced in a study of regulatory and conventional T cells in RAG deficiency (dated 2017 in TCRdb). Receptor libraries were prepared by the immunoSEQ multiplex PCR assay. This immuneACCESS table, as held by TCRdb, lists in-frame sequences with V and J called but not all clones. Of the missing ones, under half trace to an unresolved V gene in checked studies; the others have no known cause. This sample lists tens of thousands of clones; 75% to 90% were detected once. Approximately 5.6% of the sample is taken by the ten largest. These data were also filed under a second study, of regulatory T cells. The second paper states: In the multiplex PCR, 52 forward TRBV primers and 13 reverse TRBJ primers were used, and assay-based and computational corrections were applied for amplification bias.

Sequenced input: CD8+ T cells sorted from blood. These receptors were obtained from a human donor in good health.

V and J are TRBV15 and TRBJ2-1; 8 nucleotides line up with TRBD2. Germline CDR1 reads LNHNV; CDR2 reads YYDKDF (reference sequence). Losses at the gene ends were 3 bases for V and 6 bases for J; bases not matched to a gene: 10. This CDR3 comprises 16 residues. The CDR3 sequence: CATSRPRGGQVNEQFF. DNA for the CDR3: TGTGCCACCAGCAGGCCCCGGGGGGGCCAGGTCAATGAGCAGTTCTTC.

The rearrangement links TRBV5-4 to TRBJ2-3; either TRBD1 or TRBD2 may fit D (6 bases each). Germline assignment: CDR1 SGHNT and CDR2 YYREEE (reference sequence). The CDR3 is made up of 15 amino acids. Trimming stripped 2 bases from V and 1 base from J, with 11 bases between. The CDR3: CASSLRGEGTDTQYF. CDR3 coding DNA: TGTGCCAGCAGCTTAAGGGGGGAGGGCACAGATACGCAGTATTTT.

This rearrangement joins TRBV27 to TRBJ2-5, with 9 bases aligning to TRBD2. The junction had 11 bases not matched to a gene; V was cut back by 5 bases and J by 4 bases. The CDR3 totals 16 residues. The germline CDR1 and CDR2 sequences are MNHEY and SMNVEV (reference sequence). The CDR3 DNA follows: TGTGCCAGCAGTAAGCGTCGGCGGGAGGGAGGAGAGACCCAGTACTTC. Translating it yields CASSKRRREGGETQYF.

CDR3 sequence reads: CASRIMFGVSAGNTIYF. For the CDR3, the DNA is TGTGCCAGCAGAATAATGTTCGGGGTCTCAGCTGGAAACACCATATATTTT. V usage is TRBV5-6 and J usage is TRBJ1-3; D is ambiguous. Trimming cost V 5 bases and J 2 bases, with 20 bases left between them. This CDR3 comprises 17 residues. Germline V gene data show CDR1 as SGHDT and CDR2 as YYEEEE. Full variable domain (remainder filled in from reference TRBV5-6 and TRBJ1-3): DAGVTQSPTHLIKTRGQQVTLRCSPKSGHDTVSWYQQALGQGPQFIFQYYEEEERQRGNFPDRFSGHQFPNYSSELNVNALLLGDSALYLCASRIMFGVSAGNTIYFGEGSWLTVV.

The V and J genes are TRBV11-2 and TRBJ2-7; 11 bases align to TRBD2. Germline CDR1 reads SGHAT; CDR2 reads FQNNGV. The J segment lost 2 bases and the V segment lost 7 bases, leaving 7 bases of the junction unmatched. This CDR3 contains 15 residues. The CDR3 sequence is CASTFATSGTYEQYF. The DNA for the CDR3 is TGTGCCAGCACCTTTGCGACTAGCGGGACCTACGAGCAGTACTTC.

This chain links TRBV5-1 with TRBJ2-5; 9 nucleotides align to TRBD2. The CDR3 is 14 residues long. CDR1 SGHRS and CDR2 YFSETQ come from the germline V gene. The J segment lost 3 bases and the V segment lost 4 bases, leaving 4 bases of the junction unmatched. As DNA, the CDR3 is TGCGCCAGCAGCCTTAGCGGGAGTAAAGAGACCCAGTACTTC. Amino acid sequence: CASSLSGSKETQYF. The full variable domain, with the rest looked up from reference TRBV5-1 and TRBJ2-5, is KAGVTQTPRYLIKTRGQQVTLSCSPISGHRSVSWYQQTPGQGLQFLFEYFSETQRNKGNFPGRFSGRQFSNSRSEMNVSTLELGDSALYLCASSLSGSKETQYFGPGTRLLVL.

V gene TRBV4-2 combines with J gene TRBJ2-7, with TRBD2 identical over 9 bases. Germline values: CDR1 LGHNA, CDR2 YNFKEQ. CDR3 size: 14 residues. After removal of 7 bases from V and 3 bases from J, the junction contained 7 bases not matched to a gene. The CDR3 nucleotides are TGTGCCAGCAACCCAATGACTAGCGGCTACGAGCAGTACTTC. Translating gives CASNPMTSGYEQYF.

This chain links TRBV4-1 with TRBJ2-1, with a possible D match to TRBD2 (6 bases). The CDR3 covers 13 residues. Trimming removed 5 bases from V and 6 bases from J, with 11 bases in between. Germline assignment: CDR1 MGHRA and CDR2 YSYEKL. CDR3 DNA sequence: TGCGCCAGCAGCGAAGGGACTCCCAATGAGCAGTTCTTC. Encoded protein: CASSEGTPNEQFF.

The chain employs TRBV13 and TRBJ2-2; unclear D gene. The length of the CDR3 is 14 residues. In germline, CDR1 is PRHDT, CDR2 FYEKMQ (reference sequence). Trimming took off 2 bases at V and 3 bases at J, with 7 bases between the two ends. CDR3 coding DNA: TGTGCCAGCAGCTTATGGCTTGACACCGGGGAGCTGTTTTTT. This encodes CASSLWLDTGELFF.

The V gene is TRBV19, the J gene TRBJ1-1; possibly TRBD1 for D (6 bases). The CDR3 consists of 13 residues. Deletions cut 5 bases from V and 5 bases from J, with 12 bases between. Germline CDR1 and CDR2: LNHDA and SQIVND (reference sequence). As DNA, the CDR3 is TGTGCCAGTAGTCCTACAGGGTGGACTGAAGCTTTCTTT. Its protein is CASSPTGWTEAFF. The whole variable domain, remainder taken from reference TRBV19 and TRBJ1-1, is DGGITQSPKYLFRKEGQNVTLSCEQNLNHDAMYWYRQDPGQGLRLIYYSQIVNDFQKGDIAEGYSVSREKKESFPLTVTSAQKNPTAFYLCASSPTGWTEAFFGQGTRLTVV.